The 23 T cell receptor beta chains below were found in one sample sequenced in a study of T cell clones after liver transplantation (dated by TCRdb to about 2019). Receptor libraries were prepared by the immunoSEQ multiplex PCR assay. TCRdb carries this immuneACCESS record with in-frame sequences only. Its versions omit some clonotypes, under half of them owing to an unresolved V gene in the studies checked, with the rest unexplained. The sample table contains tens of thousands of clones; only one count was recorded for under 90% of them. The ten most abundant clones make up 0.79% of the sample. Specimen: CD4+ T cells from blood, collected 12 months after liver transplant. The receptors were gathered from a human patient who received a liver transplant. Donor T cells from the graft may be present among the T cells after a transplant.

V usage is TRBV7-9 and J usage is TRBJ1-1; D remains unclear. V gave up 3 bases and J gave up 8 bases, with 13 bases separating them. The germline V gene has CDR1 SEHNR and CDR2 FQNEAQ (reference sequence). The CDR3 runs 13 residues. This CDR3 reads CASSFSGPMEAFF. CDR3 coding DNA: TGTGCCAGCAGCTTCAGCGGGCCGATGGAAGCTTTCTTT.

This sequence joins TRBV11-2 and TRBJ2-4; a possible D gene is TRBD1 (6 bases). CDR1 and CDR2 (germline): SGHAT, FQNNGV. This CDR3 is built from 16 residues. V lost 5 bases, J lost 2 bases, and 16 bases lay in between. CDR3 DNA sequence: TGTGCCAGCAGCCTATACGAACAGGGCTCCAAAAACATTCAGTACTTC. Its translation: CASSLYEQGSKNIQYF.

CDR3 bases: TGTGCCAGCAGTTCAAACAGGGGAGGCGGGGAGACCCAGTACTTC. Residues: CASSSNRGGGETQYF. The chain carries TRBV6-1 and TRBJ2-5, with TRBD1 as a possible D gene (7 bases). The germline V gene encodes CDR1 MNHNS and CDR2 SASEGT. The CDR3 consists of 15 residues. Trimming cost V 5 bases and J 5 bases, with 18 bases left between them.

This clone was picked up a small number of times. The rearrangement links TRBV10-2 to TRBJ1-3; possibly TRBD1 for D (6 bases). Germline CDR1 is WSHSY and CDR2 is SAAADI. There are 14 residues in the CDR3. V was cut by 4 bases and J by 8 bases, with 15 bases left in between. In nucleotides, the CDR3 is TGCGCCAGCAGTGCTGGACCAGGGGTTGACACCATATATTTT. Translation: CASSAGPGVDTIYF.

CDR3 loop: CASSLPPGGNEQYF. For the CDR3, the DNA is TGCGCCAGCAGCTTGCCCCCAGGGGGTAACGAGCAGTACTTC. The rearrangement links TRBV5-1 to TRBJ2-7, with 7 nucleotides matching TRBD1. Germline assignment: CDR1 SGHRS and CDR2 YFSETQ. The CDR3 has 14 amino acids. V was pared by 1 base and J by 5 bases, with 6 bases of the junction left unmatched.

The chain employs TRBV30 and TRBJ2-6; weak D call: TRBD1 (5 bases). Germline V gene data show CDR1 as GTSNPN and CDR2 as SVGIG (reference sequence). The CDR3 contains 17 residues. CDR3 amino acids: CALAVSRVRSGANVLTF. CDR3 in DNA: TGTGCGCTGGCAGTGAGCAGGGTACGGTCTGGGGCCAACGTCCTGACTTTC. Combining the CDR3 with reference TRBV30 and TRBJ2-6 gives the whole variable domain SQTIHQWPATLVQPVGSPLSLECTVEGTSNPNLYWYRQAAGRGLQLLFYSVGIGQISSEVPQNLSASRPQDRQFILSSKKLLLSDSGFYLCALAVSRVRSGANVLTFGAGSRLTVL.

The chain recombines TRBV19 with TRBJ2-2, with 12 bases identical to TRBD2. Looked up from germline, CDR1 is LNHDA and CDR2 is SQIVND (reference sequence). The CDR3 sequence is 15 residues long. V was pared by 6 bases and J by 5 bases, with 4 bases of the junction left unmatched. The CDR3 protein is CASRVLAGGTGELFF. CDR3 DNA: TGTGCCAGTAGGGTCCTAGCGGGAGGGACCGGGGAGCTGTTTTTT.

This sequence joins TRBV2 and TRBJ2-7; 11 nucleotides align to TRBD2. V lost 11 bases, J lost 3 bases, and 6 bases stayed unmatched. The CDR3 has 13 residues. The germline V gene encodes CDR1 SNHLY and CDR2 FYNNEI. The CDR3 protein is CAGGTSGNYEQYF. CDR3 nucleotides: TGTGCCGGAGGGACTAGCGGAAACTACGAGCAGTACTTC. Full variable domain (missing parts from reference TRBV2 and TRBJ2-7): EPEVTQTPSHQVTQMGQEVILRCVPISNHLYFYWYRQILGQKVEFLVSFYNNEISEKSEIFDDQFSVERPDGSNFTLKIRSTKLEDSAMYFCAGGTSGNYEQYFGPGTRLTVT.

The genes are TRBV7-9 and TRBJ2-7, with 8 bases aligning to TRBD2. After removal of 5 bases from V and 5 bases from J, the junction contained 5 bases not matched to a gene. This CDR3 has 13 amino acids. Germline V gene lookup returns CDR1 SEHNR and CDR2 FQNEAQ (reference sequence). CDR3 sequence: CASSQALADEQYF. In DNA form, the CDR3 reads TGTGCCAGCAGCCAGGCACTAGCGGACGAGCAGTACTTC.

The chain has TRBV28 and TRBJ1-1, with 7 bases lining up with TRBD1. After removal of 10 bases from V and 7 bases from J, the junction contained 9 bases not matched to a gene. The length of the CDR3 is 12 residues. Germline assignment: CDR1 MDHEN and CDR2 SYDVKM. CDR3 residues: CATHLDRVEAFF. CDR3 sequence (DNA): TGTGCCACCCACCTCGACAGGGTTGAAGCTTTCTTT.

This clone came up once. V and J are TRBV18 and TRBJ2-6; 8 bases align to TRBD1. Germline V CDR1 and CDR2: KGHSH, LQKENI. This CDR3 is 21 amino acids long. V lost 3 bases, J lost 0 bases, and 16 bases stayed unmatched. CDR3 amino acids: CASSPTRDRFLESSGANVLTF. The CDR3 coding sequence is TGTGCCAGCTCACCGACCCGGGACAGGTTCCTTGAGAGCTCTGGGGCCAACGTCCTGACTTTC.

The genes are TRBV5-1 and TRBJ1-3; D not resolved. Trimming cost V 0 bases and J 0 bases, with 13 bases left between them. Germline V gene lookup returns CDR1 SGHRS and CDR2 YFSETQ. The CDR3 contains 17 residues. CDR3 protein: CASSLDGRQSSGNTIYF. CDR3 sequence (DNA): TGCGCCAGCAGCTTGGATGGAAGGCAGAGCTCTGGAAACACCATATATTTT.

J is TRBJ2-4 and V is TRBV5-6, with D hard to call. V was trimmed by 0 bases and J by 0 bases, leaving 7 bases between them. The CDR3 is 15 amino acids. Germline V CDR1 and CDR2: SGHDT, YYEEEE. The CDR3 protein is CASSLGPLAKNIQYF. CDR3 coding DNA: TGTGCCAGCAGCTTGGGTCCCCTAGCCAAAAACATTCAGTACTTC.

This clone appeared a few times. V usage is TRBV2 and J usage is TRBJ1-5, with TRBD1 identical over 9 bases. Germline V CDR1 and CDR2: SNHLY, FYNNEI. After removal of 3 bases from V and 7 bases from J, the junction contained 4 bases not matched to a gene. The CDR3 spans 14 residues. The CDR3 loop reads CASSEGTGRQPQHF. CDR3 bases: TGTGCCAGCAGTGAGGGGACAGGGCGACAGCCCCAGCATTTT.

The genes are TRBV2 and TRBJ1-1; 9 nucleotides agree with TRBD1. The CDR3 consists of 16 residues. Germline trimming cut 6 bases from V and 1 base from J; bases unmatched to any gene: 9. The germline CDR1 and CDR2 sequences are SNHLY and FYNNEI. The CDR3 sequence is CASRDTGGLSNTEAFF. The CDR3 bases are TGTGCCAGCAGAGATACAGGGGGCCTTTCGAACACTGAAGCTTTCTTT.

This sequence joins TRBV29-1 and TRBJ1-1; TRBD1 is a possible D gene (5 bases). Between the trimmed V and J ends, which lost 8 bases and 1 base, there was a span of 14 bases. Germline V gene data show CDR1 as SQVTM and CDR2 as ANQGSEA. The CDR3 contains 13 residues. The CDR3 bases are TGCAGCACTCCCGGGGGGACGAACACTGAAGCTTTCTTT. Amino acids: CSTPGGTNTEAFF. Looking up the rest from reference TRBV29-1 and TRBJ1-1 gives the full variable domain: SAVISQKPSRDICQRGTSLTIQCQVDSQVTMMFWYRQQPGQSLTLIATANQGSEATYESGFVIDKFPISRPNLTFSTLTVSNMSPEDSSIYLCSTPGGTNTEAFFGQGTRLTVV.

V usage is TRBV2 and J usage is TRBJ2-2; 8 bases line up with TRBD2. V gave up 5 bases and J gave up 5 bases; unmatched junction bases: 10. The germline V gene has CDR1 SNHLY and CDR2 FYNNEI. The CDR3 has 16 residues. The CDR3 region has the DNA TGTGCCAGCAGTTCCATAGCGGGAAAGACGACCGGGGAGCTGTTTTTT. This sequence encodes CASSSIAGKTTGELFF.

The chain carries TRBV7-9 and TRBJ1-2; the D gene is possibly TRBD1 (6 bases). The CDR3 consists of 14 residues. The germline V and J ends were trimmed by 2 bases and 4 bases, with 11 bases remaining between them. CDR1 SEHNR and CDR2 FQNEAQ come from the germline V gene (reference sequence). Here the CDR3 reads CASSLRGASYGYTF. CDR3 nucleotides: TGTGCCAGCAGCTTAAGGGGGGCGAGCTATGGCTACACCTTC.

The chain recombines TRBV11-3 with TRBJ2-2, with no clear D. Trimming left V 0 bases short and J 7 bases short, with 6 bases between. CDR1 SGHNT and CDR2 YENEEA come from the germline V gene. The CDR3 is 13 residues long. The CDR3 region is CASSLDLDGELFF. DNA of the CDR3: TGTGCCAGCAGCTTAGATCTGGACGGGGAGCTGTTTTTT.

V is TRBV18 and J is TRBJ1-5, with 10 bases aligning to TRBD1. J lost 0 bases, V lost 5 bases, and 10 bases had no gene match. Germline V gene sequence: CDR1 KGHSH, CDR2 LQKENI. The CDR3 is 18 amino acids. The CDR3 is CASSSTGTGDNSNQPQHF. CDR3 nucleotides: TGTGCCAGCTCATCTACCGGGACAGGGGACAATAGCAATCAGCCCCAGCATTTT.

For this clone: Other DNA sequences of this sample code for an identical CDR3. This chain links TRBV5-4 with TRBJ1-2, with D possibly matching TRBD1 (5 bases). The V and J ends lost 0 bases and 4 bases respectively, with 7 bases between them. CDR3 length: 13 amino acids. Germline V gives CDR1 SGHNT, CDR2 YYREEE (reference sequence). DNA for the CDR3: TGTGCCAGCAGCTTGGGGGGGAGCTATGGCTACACCTTC. Translated: CASSLGGSYGYTF.

The rearrangement links TRBV5-1 to TRBJ1-1; D call uncertain. The CDR3 is made up of 13 amino acids. Trimming took 4 bases from V and 1 from J, leaving 8 bases between them. Germline CDR1 is SGHRS and CDR2 is YFSETQ. This CDR3 is CASSTNQNTEAFF. The CDR3 nucleotides read TGCGCCAGCAGCACAAACCAGAACACTGAAGCTTTCTTT.

The chain combines TRBV5-1 with TRBJ1-1, with D perhaps matching TRBD1 (6 bases). Trimming shortened V by 4 bases and J by 5 bases, and 15 bases separated the two germline ends. Germline loops: CDR1 SGHRS, CDR2 YFSETQ. The CDR3 runs to 14 residues. The CDR3 coding sequence is TGCGCCAGCAGCGGCGGGACATGGGGGACTGAAGCTTTCTTT. This codes for CASSGGTWGTEAFF.